The T cell receptor beta chain described here comes from a study of T cell clones after liver transplantation. Turning to the study itself: Three of the eight recipients were HCV-positive; the rest had non-autoimmune, non-viral transplant indications. Study-level findings and limits: In most of the 8 subjects, circulating graft-donor-reactive CD4 TCRbeta sequences fell significantly after transplant.

This clone is medium-sized. The antigen is unknown. This CDR3 contains 12 residues. The germline V and J ends were trimmed by 6 bases and 7 bases, with 9 bases remaining between them. Germline lookup yields CDR1 MNHEY and CDR2 SVGAGI. TCRdb's table, derived via immunoSEQ multiplex PCR, lists solely in-frame clones and lacks some. Among some 45,000 clones, 86% were seen once, and the ten largest hold 2% to 3%. The chain employs TRBV6-5 and TRBJ1-4, with D tentatively TRBD1 (6 bases). This specimen consisted of CD4+ T cells from blood, obtained 24 months after liver transplant. The TCR was taken from a human patient who received a liver transplant. The graft donor may have given rise to some T cells. DNA for the CDR3: TGTGCCAGCAGAACAGGGAGTGAAAAACTGTTTTTT. Residues: CASRTGSEKLFF.